This T cell receptor (beta chain) appears in the sequencing data of a study of blood T cell repertoires in COVID-19. Study information: Some COVID-19 samples were acute and others convalescent; all came from the United States, Italy and Spain.

CDR3 length: 15 residues. The germline V gene has CDR1 MNHEY and CDR2 SVGAGI. With V trimmed by 0 bases and J by 1 base, 2 bases remained unmatched. Original processing methods: Counts of nucleated cells, estimated from reference gene primer amplification, were obtained. Clones were sequenced by immunoSEQ multiplex PCR, and TCRdb holds only the in-frame ones, with some missing. The V and J calls and clone size are taken from that table; D and trimming were inferred from the DNA. The sample lists 150,000 or so clones; roughly 84% were seen once. The sequence derives from a man aged 18-30 years with active or convalescent COVID-19. This rearrangement joins TRBV6-5 to TRBJ2-7; 8 bases match TRBD1. The material sequenced was peripheral blood. The CDR3 sequence: CASSYSGTGSYEQYF. The CDR3 DNA follows: TGTGCCAGCAGTTACTCAGGGACAGGATCCTACGAGCAGTACTTC.